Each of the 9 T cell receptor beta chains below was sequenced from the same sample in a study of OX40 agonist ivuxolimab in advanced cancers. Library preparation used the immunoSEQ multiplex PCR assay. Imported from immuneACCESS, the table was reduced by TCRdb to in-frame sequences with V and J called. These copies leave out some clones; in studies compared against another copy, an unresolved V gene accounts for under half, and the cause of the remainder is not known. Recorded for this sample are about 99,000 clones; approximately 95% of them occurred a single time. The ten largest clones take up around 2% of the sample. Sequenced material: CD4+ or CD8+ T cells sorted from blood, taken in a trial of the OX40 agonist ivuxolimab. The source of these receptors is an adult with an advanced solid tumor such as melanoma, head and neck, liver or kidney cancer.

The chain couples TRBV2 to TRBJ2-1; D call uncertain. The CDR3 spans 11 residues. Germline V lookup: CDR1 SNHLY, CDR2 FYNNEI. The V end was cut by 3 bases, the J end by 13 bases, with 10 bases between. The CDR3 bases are TGTGCCAGCAGTGATGTTGGGGAACAGTTCTTC. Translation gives CASSDVGEQFF.

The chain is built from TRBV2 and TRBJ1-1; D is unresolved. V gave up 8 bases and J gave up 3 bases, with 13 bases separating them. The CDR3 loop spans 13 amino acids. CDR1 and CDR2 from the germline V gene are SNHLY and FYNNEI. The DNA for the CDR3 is TGTGCCAGCCGGTCGGGAGGGTACACTGAAGCTTTCTTT. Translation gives CASRSGGYTEAFF.

The chain's CDR3 is CASSIGTGTGNTIYF. In DNA form, the CDR3 reads TGTGCCAGTAGTATAGGAACAGGGACTGGAAACACCATATATTTT. The J gene is TRBJ1-3, the V gene TRBV19; D may be TRBD1 (6 bases). Looked up from germline, CDR1 is LNHDA and CDR2 is SQIVND (reference sequence). CDR3 length: 15 residues. Trimming took off 1 base at V and 2 bases at J, with 9 bases between the two ends.

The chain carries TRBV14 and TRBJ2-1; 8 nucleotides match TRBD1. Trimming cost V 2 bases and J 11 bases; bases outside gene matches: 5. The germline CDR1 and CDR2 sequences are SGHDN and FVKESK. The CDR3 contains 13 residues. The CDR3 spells CASSQLGQGQQFF. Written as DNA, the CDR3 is TGTGCCAGCAGCCAATTAGGACAGGGTCAGCAGTTCTTC.

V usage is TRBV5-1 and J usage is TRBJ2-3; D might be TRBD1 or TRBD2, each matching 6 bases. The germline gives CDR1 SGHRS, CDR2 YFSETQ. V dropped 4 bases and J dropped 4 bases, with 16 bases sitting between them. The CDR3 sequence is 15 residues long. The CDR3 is CASSIWRGAADTQYF. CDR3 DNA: TGCGCCAGCAGCATTTGGAGGGGGGCGGCAGATACGCAGTATTTT.

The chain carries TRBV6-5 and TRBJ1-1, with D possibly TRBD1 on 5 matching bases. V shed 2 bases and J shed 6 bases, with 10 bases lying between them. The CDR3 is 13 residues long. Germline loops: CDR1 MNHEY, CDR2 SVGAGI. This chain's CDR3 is CASSYRPGAEAFF. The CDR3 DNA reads TGTGCCAGCAGTTACCGTCCGGGGGCTGAAGCTTTCTTT.

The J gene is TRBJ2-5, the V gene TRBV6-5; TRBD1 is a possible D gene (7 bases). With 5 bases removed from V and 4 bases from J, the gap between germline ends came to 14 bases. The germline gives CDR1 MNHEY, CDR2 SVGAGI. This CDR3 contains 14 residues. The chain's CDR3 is CASSTRQGGETQYF. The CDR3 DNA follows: TGTGCCAGCAGTACAAGACAGGGAGGAGAGACCCAGTACTTC.

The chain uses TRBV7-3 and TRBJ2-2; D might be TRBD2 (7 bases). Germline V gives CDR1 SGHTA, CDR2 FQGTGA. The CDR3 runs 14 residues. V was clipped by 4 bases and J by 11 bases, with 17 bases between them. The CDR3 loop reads CASSYGGAAPELFF. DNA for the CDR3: TGTGCCAGCAGCTATGGGGGGGCGGCCCCAGAGCTGTTTTTT.

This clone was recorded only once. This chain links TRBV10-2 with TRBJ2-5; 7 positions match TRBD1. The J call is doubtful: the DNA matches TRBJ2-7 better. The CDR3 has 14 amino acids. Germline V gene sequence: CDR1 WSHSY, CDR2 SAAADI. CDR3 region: CASSAGSGGSEQYF. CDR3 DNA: TGCGCCAGCAGTGCGGGGTCAGGGGGTAGCGAGCAGTACTTC.